This T cell receptor (beta chain) was identified in a study of OX40 agonist ivuxolimab in advanced cancers. A history of autoimmune disease or systemic immunosuppression excluded patients. On this clone itself: The target antigen is unknown.

Study results and caveats: Nonresponders included some who also had low normalized T-cell clonal expansion. Partial responders receiving 0.1-3.0 mg/kg showed among the lowest clonal expansion.

TCRdb's copy holds only in-frame clones and misses some; the assay was immunoSEQ multiplex PCR. The top ten clones hold roughly 4.9% of a sample with about 70,000 clones, 75% to 85% of them seen once. This CDR3 is 12 amino acids long. CDR1 MNHNS and CDR2 SASEGT come from the germline V gene. The V end lost 5 bases, the J end lost 7 bases, and 9 bases lay between the germline ends. The chain joins TRBV6-1 to TRBJ1-5; D is ambiguous. Material: CD4+ or CD8+ T cells sorted from blood, obtained in a trial of the OX40 agonist ivuxolimab. The receptor's source is an adult with an advanced solid tumor such as melanoma, head and neck, liver or kidney cancer. Written as DNA, the CDR3 is TGTGCCAGCAGTTCAGATCGGCAGCCCCAGCATTTT. The encoded protein is CASSSDRQPQHF.